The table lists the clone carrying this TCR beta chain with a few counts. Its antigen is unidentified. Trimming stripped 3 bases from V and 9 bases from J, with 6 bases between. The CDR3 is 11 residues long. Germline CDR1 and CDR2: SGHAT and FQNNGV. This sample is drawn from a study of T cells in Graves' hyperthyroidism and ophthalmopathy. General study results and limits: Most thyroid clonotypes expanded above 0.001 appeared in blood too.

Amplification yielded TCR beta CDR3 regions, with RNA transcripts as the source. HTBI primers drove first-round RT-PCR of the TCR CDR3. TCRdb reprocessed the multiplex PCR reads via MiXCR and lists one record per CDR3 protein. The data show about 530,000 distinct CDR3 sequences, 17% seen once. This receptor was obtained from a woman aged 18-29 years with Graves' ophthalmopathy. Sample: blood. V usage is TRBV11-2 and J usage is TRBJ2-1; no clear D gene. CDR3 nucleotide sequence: TGTGCCAGCAGCTTCGAGGTTGAGCAGTTCTTC. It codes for CASSFEVEQFF.